This T cell receptor beta chain was captured in a study of CD8+CD57+ T cells in acquired aplastic anemia. Study-level background: Sorted CD4+ plus CD8+ cells gave DNA averaging roughly 3 ug.

It was patients with CD8+CD57+ cell expansion by flow cytometry who were chosen for sequencing. All participating patients were living with severe acquired aplastic anemia. Untreated patients provided the blood samples, with no therapy given before sampling. The template for TCR beta VDJ and CDR3 sequence profiling was genomic DNA. TCRdb ran MiXCR on the reads and lists one entry per CDR3 protein. In the table there are around 50,000 distinct CDR3 sequences, approximately 54% of which are singletons. V trimming: 5 bases; J trimming: 6 bases; junction bases outside the gene matches: 10. CDR1 is SGHAT, CDR2 FQNNGV, per germline. The length of the CDR3 is 16 residues.

The sequenced sample consisted of sorted CD4+, CD8+, or CD8+CD57+ T cells (not recorded which) from PBMCs. This TCR was recovered from a human donor with aplastic anemia. The chain has TRBV11-2 and TRBJ2-1, with 10 bases that match TRBD2. This CDR3 reads CASSRGSLAGVNEQFF. CDR3 coding DNA: TGTGCCAGCAGCAGAGGCAGCCTAGCGGGAGTCAATGAGCAGTTCTTC.